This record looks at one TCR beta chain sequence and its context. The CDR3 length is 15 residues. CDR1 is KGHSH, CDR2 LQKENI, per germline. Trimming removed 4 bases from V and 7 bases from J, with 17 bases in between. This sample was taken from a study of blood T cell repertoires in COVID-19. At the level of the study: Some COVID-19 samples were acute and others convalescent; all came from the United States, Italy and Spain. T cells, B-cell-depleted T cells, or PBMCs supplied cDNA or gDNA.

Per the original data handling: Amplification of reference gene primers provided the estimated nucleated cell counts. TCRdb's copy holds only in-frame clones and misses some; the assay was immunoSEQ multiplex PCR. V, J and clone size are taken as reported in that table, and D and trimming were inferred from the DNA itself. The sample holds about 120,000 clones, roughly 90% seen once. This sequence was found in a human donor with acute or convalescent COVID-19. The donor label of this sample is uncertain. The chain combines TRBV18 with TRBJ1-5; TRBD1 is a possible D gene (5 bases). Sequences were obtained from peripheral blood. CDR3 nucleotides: TGTGCCAGCTCACGGGCCAAGGGGATAGAGCAGCCCCAGCATTTT. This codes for CASSRAKGIEQPQHF.